The present entry profiles one TCR beta chain with its context. The sample comes from a study of blood T cell repertoires in COVID-19. This CDR3 comprises 14 residues. Germline values: CDR1 SGDLS, CDR2 YYNGEE. V was pared by 3 bases and J by 2 bases, with 2 bases of the junction left unmatched. Produced via immunoSEQ multiplex PCR; TCRdb's table is partial and in-frame only. The repertoire holds 100,000 to 150,000 clones, with roughly 91% as singletons. This chain connects TRBV9 to TRBJ1-3; 7 bases are shared with TRBD1. The receptor's source is a man in his fifties or sixties with COVID-19, enrolled during active disease. Sequencing used peripheral blood. CDR3 in amino acids: CASSAGGAGNTIYF. DNA for the CDR3: TGTGCCAGCAGCGCAGGGGGAGCTGGAAACACCATATATTTT.